This T cell receptor (beta chain) comes out of a study of T cells in Graves' hyperthyroidism and ophthalmopathy. This clonotype appeared many times. Its specificity is unknown. The CDR3 spans 14 residues. Trimming at V came to 6 bases and at J to 5 bases, leaving 7 bases not matched to a gene. Amplification yielded TCR beta CDR3 regions, with RNA transcripts as the source. First-round RT-PCR targeting the TCR CDR3 was performed with the HTBI primer set. TCRdb reprocessed the multiplex PCR reads with MiXCR, giving one entry per CDR3 protein. The sample lists hundreds of thousands of distinct CDR3 sequences; approximately 16% were seen once. The study left out patients who had uncontrolled infection, other autoimmune disease, pregnancy or lactation. Broader study findings: Blood held most thyroid clonotypes expanded above 0.001 frequency.

The clonotype originates from a woman between 18 and 29 years old with Graves' hyperthyroidism. The chain employs TRBV12-3 or TRBV12-4 and TRBJ2-3; 8 bases match TRBD2. Specimen: blood. CDR3 sequence (DNA): TGTGCCAGCAGCCCCCGGGGACTAGTAGATACGCAGTATTTT. It codes for CASSPRGLVDTQYF.